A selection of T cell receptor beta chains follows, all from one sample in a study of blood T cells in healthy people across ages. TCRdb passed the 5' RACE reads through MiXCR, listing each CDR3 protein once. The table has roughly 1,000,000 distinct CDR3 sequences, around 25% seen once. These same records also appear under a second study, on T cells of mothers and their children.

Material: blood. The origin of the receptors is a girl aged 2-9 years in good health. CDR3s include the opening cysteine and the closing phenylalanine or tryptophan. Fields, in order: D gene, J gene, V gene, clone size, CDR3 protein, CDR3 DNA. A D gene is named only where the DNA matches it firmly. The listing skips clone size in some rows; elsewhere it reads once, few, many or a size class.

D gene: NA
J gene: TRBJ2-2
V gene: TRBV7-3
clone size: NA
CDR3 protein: CASSPLFSGELFF
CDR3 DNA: TGTGCCAGCAGCCCTCTCTTCAGCGGGGAGCTGTTTTTT

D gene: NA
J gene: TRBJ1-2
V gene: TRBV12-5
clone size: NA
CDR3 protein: CASGLITNYGYTF
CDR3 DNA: TGTGCTAGTGGTTTAATTACTAACTATGGCTACACCTTC

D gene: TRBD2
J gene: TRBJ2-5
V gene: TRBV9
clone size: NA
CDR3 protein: CASSVEILGTSDEQSF
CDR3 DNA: TGTGCCAGCAGCGTAGAAATTTTGGGGACTAGCGATGAGCAGTCCTTC

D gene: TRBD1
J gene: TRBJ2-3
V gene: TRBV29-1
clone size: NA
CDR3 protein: CSVGEDRGRFHQYF
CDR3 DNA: TGCAGCGTTGGGGAGGACAGGGGTCGATTTCATCAGTATTTT

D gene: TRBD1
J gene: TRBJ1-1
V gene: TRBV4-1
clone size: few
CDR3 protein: CASSLRGIRETEAFF
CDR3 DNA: TGCGCCAGCAGCCTCAGGGGGATTCGAGAAACTGAAGCTTTCTTT

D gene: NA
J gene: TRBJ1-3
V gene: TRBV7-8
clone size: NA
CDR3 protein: CASSLVQPGGNTIYF
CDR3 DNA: TGTGCCAGCAGCTTAGTGCAACCGGGTGGAAACACCATATATTTT

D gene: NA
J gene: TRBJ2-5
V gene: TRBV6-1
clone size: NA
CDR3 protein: CASSESFRQAQYF
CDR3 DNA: TGTGCCAGCAGTGAGTCGTTCCGGCAGGCCCAGTACTTC

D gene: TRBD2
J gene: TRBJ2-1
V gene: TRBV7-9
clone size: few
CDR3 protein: CASSSTSGRYNEQFF
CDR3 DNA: TGTGCCAGCAGCTCGACTAGCGGGCGCTACAATGAGCAGTTCTTC

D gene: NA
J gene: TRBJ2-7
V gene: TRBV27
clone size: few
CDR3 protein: CASSLRDLGYEQYF
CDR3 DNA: TGTGCCAGCAGTCTCCGGGACCTCGGATACGAGCAGTACTTC

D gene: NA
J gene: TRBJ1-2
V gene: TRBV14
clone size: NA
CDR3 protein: CASSPRTLNYGYTF
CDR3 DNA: TGTGCCAGCAGCCCAAGGACACTCAACTATGGCTACACCTTC

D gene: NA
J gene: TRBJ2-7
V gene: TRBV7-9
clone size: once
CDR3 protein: CASSSPSGRMGYEQYF
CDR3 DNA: TGTGCCAGCAGCTCCCCGTCGGGAAGAATGGGTTACGAGCAGTACTTC

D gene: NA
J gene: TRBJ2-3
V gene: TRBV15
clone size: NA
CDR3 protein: CATSRVVGDGDTQYF
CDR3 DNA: TGTGCCACTAGCAGAGTGGTAGGGGATGGGGATACGCAGTATTTT

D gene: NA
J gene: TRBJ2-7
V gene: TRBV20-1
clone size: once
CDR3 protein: CSARDRGGPYEQYF
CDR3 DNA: TGCAGTGCTAGAGATAGGGGAGGACCCTACGAGCAGTACTTC

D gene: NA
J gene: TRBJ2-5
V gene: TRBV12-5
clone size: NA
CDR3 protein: CASGSRQSQETQYF
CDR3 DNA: TGTGCTAGTGGTTCCCGACAATCCCAAGAGACCCAGTACTTC

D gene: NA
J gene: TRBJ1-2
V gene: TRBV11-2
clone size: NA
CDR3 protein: CASSLQGPRDGYTF
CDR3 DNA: TGTGCCAGCAGCTTACAAGGGCCAAGGGATGGCTACACCTTC

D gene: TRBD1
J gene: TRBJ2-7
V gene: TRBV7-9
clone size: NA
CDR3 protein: CASSLGGDSPYF
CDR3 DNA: TGTGCCAGCAGCTTAGGTGGGGACAGTCCGTACTTC

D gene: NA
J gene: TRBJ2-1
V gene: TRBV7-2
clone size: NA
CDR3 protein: CASSLDLEQFF
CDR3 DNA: TGTGCCAGCAGCTTAGATCTTGAGCAGTTCTTC

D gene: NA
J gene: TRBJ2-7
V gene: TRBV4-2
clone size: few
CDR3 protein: CASSQDLGETAFLRYF
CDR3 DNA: TGTGCCAGCAGCCAAGATTTGGGGGAAACGGCATTTCTCCGGTACTTC

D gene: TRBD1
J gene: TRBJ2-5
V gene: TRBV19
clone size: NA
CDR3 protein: CASSNRGVRETQYF
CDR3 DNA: TGTGCCAGTAGTAACAGGGGGGTACGAGAGACCCAGTACTTC

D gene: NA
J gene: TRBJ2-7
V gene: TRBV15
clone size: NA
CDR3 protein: CATSRDLHNGPYEQYF
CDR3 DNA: TGTGCCACCAGCAGAGACCTTCACAACGGGCCCTACGAGCAGTACTTC

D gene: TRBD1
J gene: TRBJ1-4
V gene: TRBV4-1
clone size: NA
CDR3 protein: CASSSQTGVNEKLFF
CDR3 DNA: TGCGCCAGCAGTTCCCAGACAGGGGTCAATGAAAAACTGTTTTTT

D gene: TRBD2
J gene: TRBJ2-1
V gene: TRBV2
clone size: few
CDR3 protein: CASSPYQRGGYNEQFF
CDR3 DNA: TGTGCCAGCAGCCCTTATCAGCGGGGGGGCTACAATGAGCAGTTCTTC